This record concerns one TCR beta chain sequence. The cryopreserved samples used held roughly 1-10 million PBMC prior to extraction of DNA. At the survey level, the v3.0 immunoSEQ assay was run. TCRdb's copy holds only in-frame clones and misses some; the assay was immunoSEQ multiplex PCR. This sample carries about 27,000 clones, nearly 85% of them seen once, and the ten largest clones take approximately 12%. This entry belongs to a study of long-term antiretroviral therapy in people with HIV. The CDR3 covers 14 residues. Trimming took off 7 bases at V and 1 base at J, with 13 bases between the two ends. Germline V gene lookup returns CDR1 SQVTM and CDR2 ANQGSEA.

The chain recombines TRBV29-1 with TRBJ2-2; D ambiguous. This sequence was found in a man aged 18-30 years with HIV. This sample comprised unsorted PBMCs, obtained 0.8 years before starting antiretroviral therapy. The CDR3 DNA sequence: TGCAGCGGGGCCGGGCCGGGGAACACCGGGGAGCTGTTTTTT. Protein product: CSGAGPGNTGELFF.